Included here is one TCR beta chain sequence, with context. Its target is not known. J was trimmed by 2 bases and V by 0 bases; bases with no gene match: 1. The germline V gene encodes CDR1 SGHRS and CDR2 YFSETQ. CDR3 length equals 14 residues. The sample is drawn from a study of OX40 agonist ivuxolimab in advanced cancers. Whole-study findings and limits: Expanded peripheral T-cell antigen specificity went undetermined. Part of the nonresponder group also had normalized T-cell clonal expansion that was low. On average, CD8+ T cells showed a greater number of expanded clones than CD4+.

Libraries were prepared by immunoSEQ multiplex PCR; TCRdb keeps only in-frame clonotypes and omits some of them. The table includes tens of thousands of clones, 70% to 90% detected once. This TCR derives from an adult with an advanced solid tumor such as melanoma, head and neck, liver or kidney cancer. The chain is built from TRBV5-1 and TRBJ1-2; the match to TRBD1 covers 7 bases. Sequences were derived from CD4+ or CD8+ T cells sorted from blood, sampled in a trial of the OX40 agonist ivuxolimab. In DNA form, the CDR3 reads TGCGCCAGCAGCTTGGCGGGACAGAACTATGGCTACACCTTC. Translation: CASSLAGQNYGYTF.